Each of the 20 T cell receptor beta chains below was sequenced from the same sample in a study of control samples from healthy donors and cancer patients. TCRdb's table, derived via immunoSEQ multiplex PCR, lists solely in-frame clones and lacks some. The sample yields about 130,000 clones, roughly 92% seen once. The source material was blood. The receptors originated from a man aged 18 to 30 in good health.

The rearrangement uses TRBV9 and TRBJ2-5; 12 bases are a match to TRBD2. Germline loops: CDR1 SGDLS, CDR2 YYNGEE. This CDR3 comprises 17 residues. V lost 3 bases and J lost 5; bases outside the gene matches: 11. CDR3 protein: CASSERSLAGGQETQYF. The CDR3 nucleotides read TGTGCCAGCAGCGAGAGGTCCCTAGCGGGGGGGCAGGAGACCCAGTACTTC.

The chain is built from TRBV5-1 and TRBJ2-3, with TRBD2 matching 7 bases. Germline V gene data show CDR1 as SGHRS and CDR2 as YFSETQ. The CDR3 spans 15 residues. Trimming took 2 bases from V and 2 from J; bases not matched to a gene: 5. CDR3: CASSLLRGTTDTQYF. CDR3 in DNA: TGCGCCAGCAGCTTACTGCGGGGGACCACAGATACGCAGTATTTT.

The chain carries TRBV12-3 or TRBV12-4 and TRBJ1-5; possible D gene TRBD1, 5 bases. This CDR3 spans 12 amino acids. V lost 4 bases, J lost 9 bases, and 10 bases lay in between. The CDR3 here is CASSSPDRPQHF. Written as DNA, the CDR3 is TGTGCCAGCAGTTCACCCGACAGGCCCCAGCATTTT.

V is TRBV7-9 and J is TRBJ1-5, with D possibly being TRBD1 (6 bases). Germline V gives CDR1 SEHNR, CDR2 FQNEAQ (reference sequence). CDR3 size: 16 residues. V lost 4 bases to trimming and J lost 2 bases, with 15 bases between them. The CDR3 here is CASSYTGYMGNQPQHF. CDR3 in DNA: TGTGCCAGCAGCTATACAGGGTACATGGGCAATCAGCCCCAGCATTTT.

The V call is TRBV30, the J call TRBJ2-7; D might be TRBD2 (6 bases). This CDR3 is built from 11 residues. The V and J ends lost 4 bases and 5 bases respectively, with 9 bases between them. The V gene's germline CDR1 is GTSNPN and CDR2 SVGIG (reference sequence). The CDR3 nucleotides read TGTGCCTGGACTGGAGGGGACGAGCAGTACTTC. Its translation is CAWTGGDEQYF.

J is TRBJ2-7 and V is TRBV6-6, with D perhaps assigned TRBD1 or TRBD2 (5 bases each). The CDR3 runs 13 residues. V lost 6 bases and J lost 4, with 13 bases in between. In germline, CDR1 is MNHNY, CDR2 SVGAGI (reference sequence). The CDR3 is CASRGETFYEQYF. For the CDR3, the DNA is TGTGCCAGCAGGGGGGAGACGTTTTACGAGCAGTACTTC.

The chain is built from TRBV7-9 and TRBJ1-2; a weak D match, TRBD1 (6 bases). The germline V gene encodes CDR1 SEHNR and CDR2 FQNEAQ (reference sequence). V lost 2 bases and J lost 0, with 10 bases in between. The CDR3 runs 15 residues. The CDR3 here is CASSLWTATNYGYTF. CDR3 nucleotides: TGTGCCAGCAGCTTATGGACAGCTACTAACTATGGCTACACCTTC.

The chain links TRBV28 to TRBJ1-2; D ambiguous. Trimming pared 2 bases from V and 4 bases from J, leaving 11 bases between. CDR1 is MDHEN and CDR2 is SYDVKM in the germline V gene. This CDR3 region has 14 residues. Written as DNA, the CDR3 is TGTGCCAGCAGTTTAGCTGCGTCCATCTATGGCTACACCTTC. Translating it yields CASSLAASIYGYTF.

The chain uses TRBV9 and TRBJ2-3; 9 bases match TRBD2. The CDR3 has 15 residues. J was trimmed by 3 bases and V by 3 bases; bases with no gene match: 5. Germline V gene lookup returns CDR1 SGDLS and CDR2 YYNGEE. The CDR3 sequence: CASSEAGGRTDTQYF. DNA of the CDR3: TGTGCCAGCAGCGAGGCGGGGGGGCGGACAGATACGCAGTATTTT.

This chain uses TRBV30 with TRBJ1-1; D perhaps matches TRBD1 (5 bases). Between the trimmed V and J ends, which lost 5 bases and 4 bases, there was a span of 8 bases. Germline assignment: CDR1 GTSNPN and CDR2 SVGIG (reference sequence). This CDR3 contains 11 residues. Written as DNA, the CDR3 is TGTGCCTGGGGGGGTAGCACTGAAGCTTTCTTT. Residues: CAWGGSTEAFF. The complete variable domain, with remaining parts taken from reference TRBV30 and TRBJ1-1, reads SQTIHQWPATLVQPVGSPLSLECTVEGTSNPNLYWYRQAAGRGLQLLFYSVGIGQISSEVPQNLSASRPQDRQFILSSKKLLLSDSGFYLCAWGGSTEAFFGQGTRLTVV.

The chain has TRBV29-1 and TRBJ1-1, with TRBD1 identical over 10 bases. CDR1 and CDR2 from the germline V gene are SQVTM and ANQGSEA. The junction had 4 bases not matched to a gene; V was cut back by 8 bases and J by 4 bases. The CDR3 contains 12 residues. Here the CDR3 DNA reads TGCAGCTTTAGGACAGGGGGCACTGAAGCTTTCTTT. This codes for CSFRTGGTEAFF. The complete variable domain, with remaining parts taken from reference TRBV29-1 and TRBJ1-1, reads SAVISQKPSRDICQRGTSLTIQCQVDSQVTMMFWYRQQPGQSLTLIATANQGSEATYESGFVIDKFPISRPNLTFSTLTVSNMSPEDSSIYLCSFRTGGTEAFFGQGTRLTVV.

The V and J genes are TRBV27 and TRBJ1-1; D might be TRBD1 (6 bases). This CDR3 has 13 amino acids. Germline CDR1 is MNHEY and CDR2 is SMNVEV (reference sequence). Trimming removed 4 bases at V and 4 bases at J, with 10 bases between. As DNA, the CDR3 is TGTGCCAGCAGTTCCGTCAGGGGCACTGAAGCTTTCTTT. Translated: CASSSVRGTEAFF.

The CDR3 is CSVVGTGPREAFF. CDR3 nucleotides: TGCAGCGTTGTAGGGACAGGGCCCCGTGAAGCTTTCTTT. The rearrangement uses TRBV29-1 and TRBJ1-1; TRBD1 matches 9 bases. Germline trimming cut 4 bases from V and 7 bases from J; bases unmatched to any gene: 7. The CDR3 is made up of 13 amino acids. The germline V gene encodes CDR1 SQVTM and CDR2 ANQGSEA. The full variable domain, completed using reference TRBV29-1 and TRBJ1-1, is SAVISQKPSRDICQRGTSLTIQCQVDSQVTMMFWYRQQPGQSLTLIATANQGSEATYESGFVIDKFPISRPNLTFSTLTVSNMSPEDSSIYLCSVVGTGPREAFFGQGTRLTVV.

The genes are TRBV11-2 and TRBJ1-4; TRBD1 might be the D (5 bases). Trimming took off 5 bases at V and 8 bases at J, with 21 bases between the two ends. The CDR3 covers 16 residues. CDR1 is SGHAT and CDR2 is FQNNGV in the germline V gene. The DNA of the CDR3 is TGTGCCAGCAGCGGAGTACGAGCCTGGGGGGAAGAAAAACTGTTTTTT. Residues: CASSGVRAWGEEKLFF.

The chain carries TRBV6-5 and TRBJ1-1; a weak D match, TRBD1 (5 bases). The germline V gene encodes CDR1 MNHEY and CDR2 SVGAGI. The ends were cut back, 2 bases at V and 6 bases at J, with 7 bases in the middle. The CDR3 covers 12 residues. Here the CDR3 DNA reads TGTGCCAGCAGTTACGTGGGGGCTGAAGCTTTCTTT. Amino acids: CASSYVGAEAFF.

The chain has TRBV2 and TRBJ2-3; 7 bases agree with TRBD2. CDR1 and CDR2 (germline): SNHLY, FYNNEI. The CDR3 consists of 13 residues. Trimming took 6 bases from V and 6 from J; bases not matched to a gene: 6. In DNA, the CDR3 is TGTGCCAGCAGGCTGACTAGCTTGGATACGCAGTATTTT. This sequence encodes CASRLTSLDTQYF.

The CDR3 bases are TGTGCCAGCAGCTGGGGGGACACGTATGGCTACACCTTC. Its translation: CASSWGDTYGYTF. V usage is TRBV7-9 and J usage is TRBJ1-2; maybe TRBD1 (6 bases). The CDR3 covers 13 residues. The V end lost 4 bases, the J end lost 5 bases, and 11 bases lay between the germline ends. Per the germline V gene, CDR1 is SEHNR and CDR2 is FQNEAQ (reference sequence). Full variable domain (outside the CDR3, taken from reference TRBV7-9 and TRBJ1-2): DTGVSQNPRHKITKRGQNVTFRCDPISEHNRLYWYRQTLGQGPEFLTYFQNEAQLEKSRLLSDRFSAERPKGSFSTLEIQRTEQGDSAMYLCASSWGDTYGYTFGSGTRLTVV.

This chain joins TRBV5-6 and TRBJ1-1, with 10 bases fitting TRBD1. The CDR3 spans 16 residues. Per the germline V gene, CDR1 is SGHDT and CDR2 is YYEEEE. The V gene end was trimmed by 2 bases and the J gene end by 0 bases; junction bases not matched to a gene: 4. The CDR3: CASSFGTGDMNTEAFF. As DNA, the CDR3 is TGTGCCAGCAGCTTCGGGACAGGGGATATGAACACTGAAGCTTTCTTT. Full variable domain (rest looked up from reference TRBV5-6 and TRBJ1-1): DAGVTQSPTHLIKTRGQQVTLRCSPKSGHDTVSWYQQALGQGPQFIFQYYEEEERQRGNFPDRFSGHQFPNYSSELNVNALLLGDSALYLCASSFGTGDMNTEAFFGQGTRLTVV.

The chain recombines TRBV7-9 with TRBJ2-7; 7 bases are shared with TRBD1. From germline, CDR1 is SEHNR and CDR2 FQNEAQ (reference sequence). This CDR3 region has 14 residues. V lost 7 bases, J lost 2 bases, and 8 bases stayed unmatched. The chain's CDR3 is CASTPPGQTYEQYF. The CDR3 bases are TGTGCCAGCACCCCCCCGGGACAGACCTACGAGCAGTACTTC.

The chain uses TRBV2 and TRBJ1-2; a possible D gene is TRBD1 (6 bases). This CDR3 is 15 amino acids long. The germline gives CDR1 SNHLY, CDR2 FYNNEI. The germline V and J ends were trimmed by 6 bases and 0 bases, with 14 bases remaining between them. The CDR3 coding sequence is TGTGCCAGCAGCCAGGACAGCTCTGCTAACTATGGCTACACCTTC. Its translation is CASSQDSSANYGYTF.